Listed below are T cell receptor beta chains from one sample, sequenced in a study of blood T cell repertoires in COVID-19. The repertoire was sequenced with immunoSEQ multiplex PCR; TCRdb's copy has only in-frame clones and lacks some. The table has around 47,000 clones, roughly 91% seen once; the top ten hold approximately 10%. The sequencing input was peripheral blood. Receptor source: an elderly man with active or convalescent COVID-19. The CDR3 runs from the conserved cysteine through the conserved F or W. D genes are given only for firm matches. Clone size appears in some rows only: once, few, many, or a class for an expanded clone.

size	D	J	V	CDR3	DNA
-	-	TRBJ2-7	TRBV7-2	CASSGLNSYEQYF	TGTGCCAGCAGTGGACTGAACTCCTACGAGCAGTACTTC
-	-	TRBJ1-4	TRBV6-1	CASSESLATNEKLFF	TGTGCCAGCAGTGAGAGTCTTGCAACTAATGAAAAACTGTTTTTT
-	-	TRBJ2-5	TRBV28	CASSLSYQETQYF	TGTGCCAGCAGTTTGAGTTACCAAGAGACCCAGTACTTC
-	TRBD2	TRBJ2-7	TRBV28	CASSLGGGRSYEQYF	TGTGCCAGCAGTTTAGGCGGGGGACGCTCCTACGAGCAGTACTTC
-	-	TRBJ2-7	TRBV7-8	CASSLHQRATPYEQYF	TGTGCCAGCAGCTTACACCAGCGGGCAACCCCCTACGAGCAGTACTTC
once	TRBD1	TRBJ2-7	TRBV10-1	CASLPLDRGGSYEQYF	TGCGCCAGCCTACCTTTAGACAGGGGAGGATCCTACGAGCAGTACTTC
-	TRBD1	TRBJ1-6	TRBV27	CASSLATGGGSPLHF	TGTGCCAGCAGTTTAGCGACAGGGGGGGGTTCACCCCTCCACTTT
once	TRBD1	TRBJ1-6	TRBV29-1	CSVRDRDNSPLHF	TGCAGCGTTCGGGACAGGGACAATTCACCCCTCCACTTT
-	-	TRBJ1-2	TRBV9	CASSVGDTNNYGYTF	TGTGCCAGCAGCGTAGGGGACACCAATAACTATGGCTACACCTTC
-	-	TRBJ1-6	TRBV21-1	CASSKTVGQPNSPLHF	TGTGCCAGCAGCAAAACGGTCGGACAGCCGAATTCACCCCTCCACTTT
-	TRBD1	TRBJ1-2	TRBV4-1	CASSLGTGTVRNYGYTF	TGCGCCAGCAGCTTAGGGACAGGGACAGTTCGCAACTATGGCTACACCTTC
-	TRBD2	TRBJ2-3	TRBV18	CASSPRLPGLERTDTQYF	TGTGCCAGCTCACCCAGGCTTCCGGGACTAGAGCGCACAGATACGCAGTATTTT
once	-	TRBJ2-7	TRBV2	CASSDSWPRPYEQYF	TGTGCCAGCAGTGATTCATGGCCCCGTCCCTACGAGCAGTACTTC
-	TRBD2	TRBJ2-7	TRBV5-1	CASSSLAGVTYEQYF	TGCGCCAGCAGTTCGCTAGCGGGGGTAACCTACGAGCAGTACTTC
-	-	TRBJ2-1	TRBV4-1	CASRPRDSYNEQFF	TGCGCCAGCAGGCCGAGAGACTCCTACAATGAGCAGTTCTTC
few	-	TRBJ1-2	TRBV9	CASSVRLGGGYTF	TGTGCCAGCAGCGTGAGGCTGGGGGGTGGCTACACCTTC
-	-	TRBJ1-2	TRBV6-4	CASRATVGGYGYTF	TGTGCCAGCAGGGCGACGGTTGGCGGCTATGGCTACACCTTC
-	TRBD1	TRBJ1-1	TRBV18	CASSAGQHTEAFF	TGTGCCAGCTCAGCGGGACAGCACACTGAAGCTTTCTTT
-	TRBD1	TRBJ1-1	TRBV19	CASSTRQGGTEAFF	TGTGCCAGTAGTACCCGTCAGGGGGGCACTGAAGCTTTCTTT
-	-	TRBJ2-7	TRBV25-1	CASSTRQGYEQYF	TGTGCCAGCAGTACGCGACAAGGCTACGAGCAGTACTTC
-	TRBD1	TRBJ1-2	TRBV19	CASSIRGGPENYGYTF	TGTGCCAGTAGTATTAGAGGGGGCCCGGAGAACTATGGCTATACCTTC
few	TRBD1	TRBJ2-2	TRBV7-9	CASRHRLEGATGELFF	TGTGCCAGCAGGCACCGCCTCGAGGGGGCTACCGGGGAGCTGTTTTTT
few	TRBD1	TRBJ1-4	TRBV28	CASSQGQGPTNEKLFF	TGTGCCAGCAGCCAAGGACAGGGGCCAACTAATGAAAAACTGTTTTTT
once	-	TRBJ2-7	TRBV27	CASSARGGSSYEQYF	TGTGCCAGCAGTGCCAGGGGCGGCAGCTCCTACGAGCAGTACTTC
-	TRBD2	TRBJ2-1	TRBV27	CASSFRTSGGVFEQFF	TGTGCCAGCAGTTTCCGGACTAGCGGGGGGGTTTTTGAGCAGTTCTTC
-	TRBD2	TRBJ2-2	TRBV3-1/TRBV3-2	CASSRLADNTGELFF	TGTGCCAGCAGCCGGCTAGCGGATAACACCGGGGAGCTGTTTTTT
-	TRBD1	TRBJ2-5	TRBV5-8	CASSFPTGGLETQYF	TGTGCCAGCAGCTTCCCCACAGGGGGCTTAGAGACCCAGTACTTC
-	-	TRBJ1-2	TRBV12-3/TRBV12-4	CASSQENYGYTF	TGTGCCAGCAGTCAAGAGAACTATGGCTACACCTTC
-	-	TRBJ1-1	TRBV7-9	CASSLVFMNTEAFF	TGTGCCAGCAGCTTAGTTTTTATGAACACTGAAGCTTTCTTT
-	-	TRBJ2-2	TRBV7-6	CASSLGQAPGELFF	TGTGCCAGCAGCTTAGGACAAGCCCCCGGGGAGCTGTTTTTT
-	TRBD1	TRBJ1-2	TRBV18	CASSPNSGQGNYGYTF	TGTGCCAGCTCACCGAACTCGGGACAGGGGAACTATGGCTACACCTTC
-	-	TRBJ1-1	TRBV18	CASSPPSGGARTTEAFF	TGTGCCAGCTCACCACCGTCTGGGGGGGCGCGAACCACTGAAGCTTTCTTT
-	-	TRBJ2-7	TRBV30	CAWGGQGEQYF	TGTGCCTGGGGGGGGCAGGGCGAGCAGTACTTC
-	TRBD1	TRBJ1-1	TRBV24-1	CATRGRTGDTEAFF	TGTGCCACCAGGGGACGGACAGGGGACACTGAAGCTTTCTTT
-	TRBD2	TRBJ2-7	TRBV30	CAWELAGVSSYEQYF	TGTGCCTGGGAACTAGCGGGGGTTAGCTCCTACGAGCAGTACTTC
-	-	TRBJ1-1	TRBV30	CAWSGRGRHTEAFF	TGTGCCTGGAGTGGGAGGGGCCGCCACACTGAAGCTTTCTTT
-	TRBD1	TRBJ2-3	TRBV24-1	CATSQATGGTDTQYF	TGTGCCACCAGTCAGGCGACAGGGGGCACAGATACGCAGTATTTT
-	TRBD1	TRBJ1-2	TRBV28	CASDRTGRYGYTF	TGTGCCAGCGACAGGACAGGGAGGTATGGCTACACCTTC
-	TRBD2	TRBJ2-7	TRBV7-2	CASSSLPGGSYEQYF	TGTGCCAGCAGCTCCCTGCCGGGGGGTTCCTACGAGCAGTACTTC
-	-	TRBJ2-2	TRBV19	CASSMGSAGELFF	TGTGCCAGTAGTATGGGCTCAGCCGGGGAGCTGTTTTTT
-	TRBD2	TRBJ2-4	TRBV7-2	CASEGFAGGGNIQYF	TGTGCCAGCGAGGGATTCGCGGGAGGAGGGAACATTCAGTACTTC
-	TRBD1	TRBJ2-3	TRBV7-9	CASSPYDGTGGHTQYF	TGTGCCAGCAGCCCCTACGATGGGACAGGGGGCCATACGCAGTATTTT
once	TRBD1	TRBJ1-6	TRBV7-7	CASSPHPPGQGYNSPLHF	TGTGCCAGCAGCCCCCATCCCCCGGGACAGGGCTATAATTCACCCCTCCACTTT
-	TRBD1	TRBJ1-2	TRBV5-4	CASSWDRGEGYTF	TGTGCCAGCAGCTGGGACAGGGGAGAGGGCTACACCTTC
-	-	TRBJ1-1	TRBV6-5	CASSGPDTPNTEAFF	TGTGCCAGCAGCGGACCGGACACCCCGAACACTGAAGCTTTCTTT
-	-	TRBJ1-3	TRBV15	CATSRGGRGAGNTIYF	TGTGCCACCAGCAGAGGGGGTCGGGGAGCTGGAAACACCATATATTTT
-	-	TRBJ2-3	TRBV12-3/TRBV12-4	CASSRDMSDTQYF	TGTGCCAGCAGTCGTGACATGTCAGATACGCAGTATTTT
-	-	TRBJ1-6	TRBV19	CASSPNNSPLHF	TGTGCCAGTAGTCCTAACAATTCACCCCTCCACTTT
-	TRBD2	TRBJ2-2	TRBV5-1	CASRTSGVNTGELFF	TGCGCCAGCCGGACTAGCGGAGTCAACACCGGGGAGCTGTTTTTT
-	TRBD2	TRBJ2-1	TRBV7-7	CASSLGLAGYNEQFF	TGTGCCAGCAGCTTAGGACTAGCTGGGTACAATGAGCAGTTCTTC
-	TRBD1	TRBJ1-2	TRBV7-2	CASSLGQGVGDYGYTF	TGTGCCAGCAGCTTAGGACAGGGGGTCGGGGACTATGGCTACACCTTC
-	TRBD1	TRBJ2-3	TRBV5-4	CASSSTGAPTQYF	TGTGCCAGCAGCTCAACAGGGGCCCCGACGCAGTATTTT
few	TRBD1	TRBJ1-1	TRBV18	CASSRLLTGAWDTEAFF	TGTGCCAGCTCTCGACTATTAACAGGGGCCTGGGACACTGAAGCTTTCTTT